The 3 T cell receptor beta chains listed next were all sequenced from one sample in a study of blood T cell repertoires in COVID-19. Clones were sequenced by immunoSEQ multiplex PCR, and TCRdb holds only the in-frame ones, with some missing. The table has roughly 250,000 clones, approximately 86% seen once. Input material: PBMCs or T cells enriched from blood (not recorded which). Receptors originate from a woman between 45 and 60 years old who had recovered from COVID-19.

The CDR3 loop is CASRTSGAYEQYF. The CDR3 nucleotides are TGCGCCAGCAGGACTAGCGGGGCCTACGAGCAGTACTTC. This sequence joins TRBV10-2 and TRBJ2-7; 11 nucleotides agree with TRBD2. The ends lost 6 bases at V and 2 bases at J; junction bases unmatched: 0. CDR1 and CDR2 (germline): WSHSY, SAAADI. This CDR3 comprises 13 residues.

This chain joins TRBV19 and TRBJ1-5; no clear D. Between the trimmed V and J ends, which lost 6 bases and 0 bases, there was a span of 9 bases. Per the germline V gene, CDR1 is LNHDA and CDR2 is SQIVND (reference sequence). This CDR3 is 14 amino acids long. The CDR3 nucleotides read TGTGCCAGTAGGGCCGTGAATAGCAATCAGCCCCAGCATTTT. Amino acid sequence: CASRAVNSNQPQHF.

In its sample, this clone was seen once. The chain combines TRBV2 with TRBJ2-4; D not certain. The V gene's germline CDR1 is SNHLY and CDR2 FYNNEI. The CDR3 is made up of 15 amino acids. Trimming shortened V by 8 bases and J by 0 bases, and 14 bases separated the two germline ends. The CDR3 loop reads CASLEQILAKNIQYF. DNA of the CDR3: TGTGCCAGCCTCGAACAGATACTAGCCAAAAACATTCAGTACTTC.